The 24 T cell receptor beta chains presented below share a single source sample, sequenced in a study of human T cells and chemical hapten exposure. The study extracted total RNA from unfractionated whole blood. Via MiXCR, TCRdb re-called the 5' RACE reads, giving one row per CDR3 protein. The repertoire holds approximately 110,000 distinct CDR3 sequences, with roughly 19% as singletons. The receptor set was obtained from a human donor in good health.

This clonotype was counted a few times. This rearrangement joins TRBV29-1 to TRBJ1-1, with TRBD1 matching over 7 bases. The germline CDR1 and CDR2 sequences are SQVTM and ANQGSEA. V lost 3 bases and J lost 1; bases outside the gene matches: 32. This CDR3 is built from 23 residues. CDR3 loop: CSVDDTSGGPPGGEGWTNTEAFF. The DNA of the CDR3 is TGCAGCGTTGACGACACCAGCGGGGGTCCACCAGGGGGTGAAGGTTGGACGAACACTGAAGCTTTCTTT.

The chain joins TRBV30 to TRBJ2-2, with D perhaps assigned TRBD1 or TRBD2 (5 bases each). Germline V gene sequence: CDR1 GTSNPN, CDR2 SVGIG (reference sequence). The CDR3 extends over 14 amino acids. Trimming shortened V by 5 bases and J by 6 bases, and 16 bases separated the two germline ends. The CDR3 here is CAWGDAGYPGELFF. As DNA, the CDR3 is TGTGCCTGGGGGGACGCAGGGTACCCCGGGGAGCTGTTTTTT.

A few counts support this clonotype. The V and J genes are TRBV6-5 and TRBJ2-3; the match to TRBD2 covers 8 bases. This CDR3 region has 16 residues. CDR1 is MNHEY, CDR2 SVGAGI, per germline. Trimming removed 5 bases from V and 4 bases from J; junction bases left unmatched: 11. The CDR3: CASSREGRGRADTQYF. The DNA for the CDR3 is TGTGCCAGCAGTCGGGAGGGTAGGGGTCGGGCAGATACGCAGTATTTT.

This clonotype was detected only a few times. The CDR3 is CASSFASGVGYEQYF. Here the CDR3 DNA reads TGTGCCAGCAGTTTTGCTAGCGGGGTGGGTTACGAGCAGTACTTC. J is TRBJ2-7 and V is TRBV27, with 9 bases aligning to TRBD2. Germline lookup yields CDR1 MNHEY and CDR2 SMNVEV (reference sequence). The junction had 7 bases not matched to a gene; V was cut back by 3 bases and J by 4 bases. The CDR3 consists of 15 residues.

This chain links TRBV12-3 or TRBV12-4 with TRBJ2-1; 10 bases fit TRBD2. The CDR3 runs to 19 residues. Trimming took 3 bases from V and 8 from J; bases not matched to a gene: 19. In nucleotides, the CDR3 is TGTGCCAGCAGTTTCCCCACGACTCGACTAGCGGGCCTGATGGATGAGCAGTTCTTC. Translation gives CASSFPTTRLAGLMDEQFF.

This rearrangement joins TRBV4-1 to TRBJ2-1; 10 nucleotides line up with TRBD2. The junction had 5 bases not matched to a gene; V was cut back by 1 base and J by 5 bases. The CDR3 consists of 16 residues. Germline loops: CDR1 MGHRA, CDR2 YSYEKL. The CDR3 DNA reads TGCGCCAGCAGCCAAGTACTTAGCGGGAGGCACAATGAGCAGTTCTTC. Amino acids: CASSQVLSGRHNEQFF.

There are a few counts of this clonotype. J is TRBJ2-3 and V is TRBV6-5, with a possible D match to TRBD2 (7 bases). Trimming removed 7 bases from V and 3 bases from J, with 17 bases in between. The CDR3 sequence is 15 residues long. Germline assignment: CDR1 MNHEY and CDR2 SVGAGI. The CDR3 coding sequence is TGTGCCAGCACCCAAGGGGGGGCGCGAACAGATACGCAGTATTTT. It specifies CASTQGGARTDTQYF.

V is TRBV30 and J is TRBJ1-5; a weak D match, TRBD1 (5 bases). Germline assignment: CDR1 GTSNPN and CDR2 SVGIG (reference sequence). V shed 0 bases and J shed 6 bases, with 9 bases lying between them. The CDR3 runs 13 residues. In DNA, the CDR3 is TGTGCCTGGAGTGTAGGGGTAAGTCAGCCCCAGCATTTT. Its protein product is CAWSVGVSQPQHF. Using reference TRBV30 and TRBJ1-5 for the parts outside the CDR3, the full variable domain is SQTIHQWPATLVQPVGSPLSLECTVEGTSNPNLYWYRQAAGRGLQLLFYSVGIGQISSEVPQNLSASRPQDRQFILSSKKLLLSDSGFYLCAWSVGVSQPQHFGDGTRLSIL.

The table lists this clonotype with a few counts. V and J are TRBV9 and TRBJ1-2, with a tentative D call TRBD1 (5 bases). This CDR3 is 18 amino acids long. V lost 4 bases to trimming and J lost 5 bases, with 27 bases between them. Germline V CDR1 and CDR2: SGDLS, YYNGEE. This CDR3 reads CASSPPGGAAQDEYGYTF. CDR3 nucleotide sequence: TGTGCCAGCAGCCCCCCCGGAGGCGCGGCACAGGACGAATATGGCTACACCTTC.

The V and J genes are TRBV5-1 and TRBJ2-5; weak D call: TRBD1 (6 bases). Trimming took off 1 base at V and 2 bases at J, with 9 bases between the two ends. The CDR3 covers 14 residues. Germline values: CDR1 SGHRS, CDR2 YFSETQ. Written as DNA, the CDR3 is TGCGCCAGCAGCTTGTCACAGGGACAAGAGACCCAGTACTTC. Translated, it gives CASSLSQGQETQYF.

This clonotype was detected only a few times. CDR3 residues: CASSIVSSGRFNEQFF. The CDR3 DNA reads TGTGCCAGTAGTATAGTTTCTAGCGGGAGGTTCAATGAGCAGTTCTTC. The rearrangement links TRBV19 to TRBJ2-1; 11 bases align to TRBD2. Germline trimming cut 1 base from V and 6 bases from J; bases unmatched to any gene: 5. Germline CDR1 and CDR2: LNHDA and SQIVND (reference sequence). The CDR3 loop spans 16 amino acids.

This chain joins TRBV12-3 or TRBV12-4 and TRBJ2-1; a weak D match, TRBD2 (6 bases). Trimming removed 5 bases from V and 0 bases from J, with 11 bases in between. This CDR3 is built from 15 residues. CDR3 nucleotide sequence: TGTGCCAGCAGTCCGACTAGAAACTCCTACAATGAGCAGTTCTTC. Its protein product is CASSPTRNSYNEQFF.

In its sample, this clonotype was seen a few times. The chain links TRBV9 to TRBJ1-1; a weak D match, TRBD1 (5 bases). CDR3 length: 14 residues. CDR1 and CDR2 (germline): SGDLS, YYNGEE. Deletions cut 3 bases from V and 9 bases from J, with 18 bases between. CDR3 in DNA: TGTGCCAGCAGCGCACTTGACAGACCATTGCAAGCTTTCTTT. This gives the protein CASSALDRPLQAFF.

Ten or more counts support this clonotype. This chain uses TRBV4-1 with TRBJ2-3, with 8 bases aligning to TRBD1. V trimming: 1 base; J trimming: 1 base; junction bases outside the gene matches: 4. CDR1 and CDR2 (germline): MGHRA, YSYEKL. The CDR3 runs 16 residues. This CDR3 is CASSQGDRLGTDTQYF. For the CDR3, the DNA is TGCGCCAGCAGCCAAGGGGACAGGTTGGGCACAGATACGCAGTATTTT.

This sequence joins TRBV5-6 and TRBJ2-7, with 7 bases that match TRBD2. This CDR3 spans 15 amino acids. In germline, CDR1 is SGHDT, CDR2 YYEEEE. With 0 bases clipped from V and 2 bases from J, the junction kept 5 bases outside the gene matches. CDR3 region: CASSLVVAGPYEQYF. The DNA for the CDR3 is TGTGCCAGCAGCTTGGTGGTAGCGGGTCCCTACGAGCAGTACTTC.

This clonotype was counted a few times. The chain joins TRBV4-1 to TRBJ2-1; 11 bases line up with TRBD2. CDR1 and CDR2 from the germline V gene are MGHRA and YSYEKL. The CDR3 length is 15 residues. The trim removed 6 bases at V and 6 bases at J, leaving 7 bases unmatched. CDR3 sequence: CASSELAGVGNEQFF. The DNA for the CDR3 is TGCGCCAGCAGTGAACTAGCGGGAGTTGGCAATGAGCAGTTCTTC.

This clonotype was found many times. This chain links TRBV20-1 with TRBJ2-5; no firm D call. V lost 5 bases to trimming and J lost 2 bases, with 6 bases between them. Germline values: CDR1 DFQATT, CDR2 SNEGSKA (reference sequence). The CDR3 covers 11 residues. This chain's CDR3 is CSAQHQETQYF. The DNA for the CDR3 is TGCAGTGCTCAACATCAAGAGACCCAGTACTTC.

This clonotype was observed a few times. The V gene is TRBV7-9, the J gene TRBJ1-2; D is perhaps TRBD1 (6 bases). The CDR3 is 12 residues long. Germline CDR1 and CDR2: SEHNR and FQNEAQ (reference sequence). V shed 6 bases and J shed 4 bases, with 9 bases lying between them. The CDR3 protein is CASSTGFYGYTF. CDR3 nucleotide sequence: TGTGCCAGCAGTACAGGGTTCTATGGCTACACCTTC.

The rearrangement joins TRBV5-4 to TRBJ2-7; 12 positions agree with TRBD2. This CDR3 contains 17 residues. With V trimmed by 0 bases and J by 2 bases, 6 bases remained unmatched. CDR1 SGHNT and CDR2 YYREEE come from the germline V gene (reference sequence). CDR3 DNA: TGTGCCAGCAGCTTGGGACTAGCGGGAGAGCTTACCTACGAGCAGTACTTC. This gives the protein CASSLGLAGELTYEQYF.

This clonotype occurred a few times. The chain recombines TRBV27 with TRBJ2-5; 8 bases agree with TRBD2. The CDR3 has 16 amino acids. Per the germline V gene, CDR1 is MNHEY and CDR2 is SMNVEV (reference sequence). J lost 4 bases, V lost 2 bases, and 9 bases had no gene match. CDR3 in amino acids: CASSLQRESPPETQYF. DNA of the CDR3: TGTGCCAGCAGTTTACAGCGGGAGTCCCCTCCAGAGACCCAGTACTTC.

This clonotype was recorded a few times. This chain uses TRBV5-5 with TRBJ2-2; D is uncertain. Germline-derived CDR1 and CDR2 are SGHKS and YYEKEE (reference sequence). V lost 4 bases to trimming and J lost 4 bases, with 14 bases between them. This CDR3 comprises 15 residues. Here the CDR3 DNA reads TGTGCCAGCAGCCCGCAAGAGGCGACCACCGGGGAGCTGTTTTTT. It is translated as CASSPQEATTGELFF.

This chain uses TRBV5-1 with TRBJ2-7; TRBD1 matches at 10 bases. The length of the CDR3 is 14 residues. The germline CDR1 and CDR2 sequences are SGHRS and YFSETQ. V lost 4 bases, J lost 7 bases, and 8 bases stayed unmatched. CDR3 residues: CASSTGQGMGEQYF. The CDR3 region has the DNA TGCGCCAGCAGCACGGGACAGGGGATGGGAGAGCAGTACTTC.

This clonotype has only a few counts. This sequence joins TRBV6-6 and TRBJ1-3; 7 nucleotides agree with TRBD1. After removal of 6 bases from V and 2 bases from J, the junction contained 4 bases not matched to a gene. Germline V CDR1 and CDR2: MNHNY, SVGAGI (reference sequence). The CDR3 totals 14 residues. In DNA form, the CDR3 reads TGTGCCAGCAGAGATACAGGGGCTGGAAACACCATATATTTT. This gives the protein CASRDTGAGNTIYF.

The chain uses TRBV20-1 and TRBJ2-3; TRBD2 might be the D (6 bases). Germline V gene sequence: CDR1 DFQATT, CDR2 SNEGSKA (reference sequence). Trimming took off 6 bases at V and 2 bases at J, with 18 bases between the two ends. This CDR3 has 15 amino acids. CDR3 coding DNA: TGCAGTGCCCAAAGGGGTGAGCGGGCCACAGATACGCAGTATTTT. As protein: CSAQRGERATDTQYF.